The 14 T cell receptor beta chains below all came from one sample that was sequenced in a study of T cells in Graves' hyperthyroidism and ophthalmopathy. The source material, RNA transcripts, was used to amplify TCR beta CDR3 regions. The primer set for the first-round RT-PCR of the TCR CDR3 was HTBI. TCRdb re-derived calls from the multiplex PCR reads in MiXCR, one entry per CDR3 protein. The sample has hundreds of thousands of distinct CDR3 sequences; approximately 15% are singletons. What was sequenced was blood. Receptors originate from a woman aged 35 to 49 with Graves' ophthalmopathy.

The sample holds many counts of this clonotype. The chain combines TRBV30 with TRBJ1-5; D unclear. Trimming took 1 base from V and 5 from J, leaving 9 bases between them. Germline-derived CDR1 and CDR2 are GTSNPN and SVGIG (reference sequence). This CDR3 region has 13 residues. CDR3 in DNA: TGTGCCTGGAGTGAAAACCGTGATCAGCCCCAGCATTTT. Its protein product is CAWSENRDQPQHF.

The sample holds one count of this clonotype. V gene TRBV6-2 or TRBV6-3 combines with J gene TRBJ2-3; 10 bases match TRBD2. CDR1 and CDR2 (germline): MNHEY, SVGEGT. The CDR3 totals 16 residues. V gave up 6 bases and J gave up 2 bases; unmatched junction bases: 8. DNA for the CDR3: TGTGCCAGCAGGAAAGTAGCGGGAGGACCCACAGATACGCAGTATTTT. As protein: CASRKVAGGPTDTQYF.

Ten or more counts support this clonotype. The gene calls are TRBV7-6 and TRBJ2-1, with D maybe TRBD2 (6 bases). Germline V gene lookup returns CDR1 SGHVS and CDR2 FNYEAQ. The CDR3 sequence is 16 residues long. V lost 5 bases to trimming and J lost 4 bases, with 18 bases between them. CDR3 DNA: TGTGCCAGCAGCCCACACGTCCCGGCGGGGTACAATGAGCAGTTCTTC. It is translated as CASSPHVPAGYNEQFF. Full variable domain (outside the CDR3, taken from reference TRBV7-6 and TRBJ2-1): GAGVSQSPRYKVTKRGQDVALRCDPISGHVSLYWYRQALGQGPEFLTYFNYEAQQDKSGLPNDRFSAERPEGSISTLTIQRTEQRDSAMYRCASSPHVPAGYNEQFFGPGTRLTVL.

There are many counts of this clonotype. The chain has TRBV20-1 and TRBJ2-1; tentatively, D is TRBD2 (5 bases). The CDR3 totals 15 residues. V was pared by 0 bases and J by 4 bases, with 13 bases between. Per the germline V gene, CDR1 is DFQATT and CDR2 is SNEGSKA (reference sequence). The CDR3, as DNA: TGCAGTGCTAGAGAAGGGTCTAGCCAATACAATGAGCAGTTCTTC. Protein: CSAREGSSQYNEQFF.

This clonotype was detected ten times or more. The rearrangement uses TRBV7-8 and TRBJ1-6; D might be TRBD1 (5 bases). Trimming shortened V by 8 bases and J by 3 bases, and 11 bases separated the two germline ends. The CDR3 runs 14 residues. Germline V gene data show CDR1 as SGHVS and CDR2 as FQNEAQ. The CDR3 coding sequence is TGTGCCAGCGCCCACAGGTTCTATAATTCACCCCTCCACTTT. Protein: CASAHRFYNSPLHF.

This clonotype has at least ten counts. This chain joins TRBV12-3 or TRBV12-4 and TRBJ2-3; 14 positions agree with TRBD2. V shed 6 bases and J 4 bases; nucleotides not matched to a gene: 3. The CDR3 runs to 15 residues. CDR3 region: CASRSGLAGADTQYF. In DNA, the CDR3 is TGTGCCAGCAGGTCGGGACTAGCGGGAGCAGATACGCAGTATTTT.

V gene TRBV2 combines with J gene TRBJ1-5, with TRBD1 matching 7 bases. The CDR3 consists of 14 residues. CDR1 and CDR2 from the germline V gene are SNHLY and FYNNEI. V gave up 6 bases and J gave up 1 base; unmatched junction bases: 3. This CDR3 reads CASRRTGSNQPQHF. CDR3 nucleotide sequence: TGTGCCAGCAGACGGACAGGAAGCAATCAGCCCCAGCATTTT.

This clonotype was recorded at least ten times. V usage is TRBV11-2 and J usage is TRBJ2-1; D gene unclear. Trimming removed 5 bases from V and 7 bases from J, with 6 bases in between. Germline V gives CDR1 SGHAT, CDR2 FQNNGV. This CDR3 is built from 11 residues. The CDR3: CASSPMNEQFF. DNA of the CDR3: TGTGCCAGCAGCCCTATGAATGAGCAGTTCTTC.

In this sample, this clonotype turned up many times. V gene TRBV15 combines with J gene TRBJ1-5, with 8 bases lining up with TRBD1. The CDR3 extends over 16 amino acids. With V trimmed by 3 bases and J by 4 bases, 8 bases remained unmatched. Looked up from germline, CDR1 is LNHNV and CDR2 is YYDKDF (reference sequence). The CDR3 loop reads CATSSGFGTGNQPQHF. In DNA form, the CDR3 reads TGTGCCACCAGCAGTGGGTTCGGGACAGGAAATCAGCCCCAGCATTTT. Supplemented by reference TRBV15 and TRBJ1-5, the full variable domain reads DAMVIQNPRYQVTQFGKPVTLSCSQTLNHNVMYWYQQKSSQAPKLLFHYYDKDFNNEADTPDNFQSRRPNTSFCFLDIRSPGLGDTAMYLCATSSGFGTGNQPQHFGDGTRLSIL.

This clonotype was counted only a few times. The chain is built from TRBV29-1 and TRBJ1-2; 8 positions match TRBD1. Germline V lookup: CDR1 SQVTM, CDR2 ANQGSEA. V was clipped by 4 bases and J by 0 bases; unmatched bases: 7. This CDR3 is 15 amino acids long. This chain's CDR3 is CSVGDRRDSNYGYTF. DNA of the CDR3: TGCAGCGTTGGGGACAGGCGTGACTCTAACTATGGCTACACCTTC.

This chain links TRBV5-5 with TRBJ2-2, with D unresolved. Trimming removed 0 bases from V and 6 bases from J, with 18 bases in between. The CDR3 has 17 amino acids. Germline V lookup: CDR1 SGHKS, CDR2 YYEKEE (reference sequence). As DNA, the CDR3 is TGTGCCAGCAGCTTGGAGTTGCGCGCAACCCGGGCCGGGGAGCTGTTTTTT. Its translation: CASSLELRATRAGELFF.

The sample holds many counts of this clonotype. The rearrangement uses TRBV28 and TRBJ2-1, with 7 bases aligning to TRBD2. The CDR3 covers 16 residues. Germline V gene sequence: CDR1 MDHEN, CDR2 SYDVKM. The V gene end was trimmed by 5 bases and the J gene end by 7 bases; junction bases not matched to a gene: 14. CDR3 loop: CASSDGGQRGANEQFF. The CDR3 coding sequence is TGTGCCAGCAGTGATGGGGGTCAGCGGGGTGCGAATGAGCAGTTCTTC.

This clonotype has just one count. This rearrangement joins TRBV10-1 to TRBJ2-2, with a possible D match to TRBD2 (5 bases). From germline, CDR1 is WNHNN and CDR2 SYGVQD (reference sequence). CDR3 length equals 12 residues. V dropped 9 bases and J dropped 7 bases, with 12 bases sitting between them. The CDR3 here is CARIPGYGELFF. The CDR3 nucleotides are TGCGCCAGAATTCCGGGGTACGGGGAGCTGTTTTTT.

The chain carries TRBV6-1 and TRBJ1-2; D is possibly TRBD1 (6 bases). The germline V gene has CDR1 MNHNS and CDR2 SASEGT. The CDR3 is 14 residues long. V was clipped by 2 bases and J by 4 bases, with 11 bases between them. DNA of the CDR3: TGTGCCAGCAGTGAACGACAGGCTTTCTATGGCTACACCTTC. Its translation: CASSERQAFYGYTF.